The sequence of this T cell receptor (beta chain) was determined in a study of cytotoxic CD8 clonotypes in ibrutinib-treated CLL. Study-wide context: Partial responses totalled approximately 25 and complete responses 2; after median about 67 months, roughly 14 remained remitted and approximately 12 progressed.

Clones were sequenced by immunoSEQ multiplex PCR, and TCRdb holds only the in-frame ones, with some missing. The data hold roughly 200,000 clones, with 79% observed a single time. As concerns this clone: What it binds is not known.

General study points: Public clonotypes (which were uncommon) either contracted or remained stable on treatment. Patients showed higher baseline clonality than age-matched healthy donors, and it tracked circulating CD8+ T-cell counts.

This clonotype was sampled from a human donor with chronic lymphocytic leukemia. The sample consisted of PBMCs, taken after 12 months of ibrutinib treatment.

The CDR3 protein is CASSSYEDREVSDTQYF. In DNA, the CDR3 is TGTGCCAGCAGCTCGTACGAGGACAGGGAAGTTTCGGATACGCAGTATTTT. The chain links TRBV11-2 to TRBJ2-3, with TRBD1 matching 8 bases. The germline gives CDR1 SGHAT, CDR2 FQNNGV. V trimming: 4 bases; J trimming: 6 bases; junction bases outside the gene matches: 15. The CDR3 has 17 amino acids.